This section outlines one T cell receptor beta chain sequence together with its context. The assay was immunoSEQ multiplex PCR, and TCRdb's table has in-frame clones only and misses some. The data contain about 120,000 clones, more than 85% of them singletons. This sample is drawn from a study of control samples from healthy donors and cancer patients. The germline V gene encodes CDR1 LGHNA and CDR2 YNFKEQ. Unmatched junction bases numbered 4, after V lost 2 bases and J lost 5 bases. The CDR3 has 16 amino acids. The sequencing input was blood. The rearrangement links TRBV4-2 to TRBJ2-1, with 12 bases aligning to TRBD2. This receptor was obtained from a young man in good health. DNA for the CDR3: TGTGCCAGCAGCCAACCTCGACTAGCGGGGGACAATGAGCAGTTCTTC. Protein: CASSQPRLAGDNEQFF.